Sequencing of this T cell receptor beta chain was carried out in a study of OX40 agonist ivuxolimab in advanced cancers. This table comes from immunoSEQ multiplex PCR, and its TCRdb copy is limited to in-frame clones, with some not included. Of more than 55,000 clones listed, 80% to 90% are singletons. The CDR3 contains 15 residues. Trimming cost V 2 bases and J 5 bases; bases outside gene matches: 10. Germline V gene lookup returns CDR1 SGHRS and CDR2 YFSETQ. The starting material was CD4+ or CD8+ T cells sorted from blood, obtained in a trial of the OX40 agonist ivuxolimab. The sequence came from an adult with an advanced solid tumor such as melanoma, head and neck, liver or kidney cancer. The chain carries TRBV5-1 and TRBJ2-7; 7 positions match TRBD1. The CDR3 DNA reads TGCGCCAGCAGCTTCCAAGGGGGCTTAATAGACGAGCAGTACTTC. The encoded protein is CASSFQGGLIDEQYF.